This T cell receptor (beta chain) was recorded in a study of CD8 T cells in ankylosing spondylitis. This clonotype appeared a single time. Between the trimmed V and J ends, which lost 5 bases and 3 bases, there was a span of 11 bases. The CDR3 spans 14 residues. Germline V gene sequence: CDR1 SNHLY, CDR2 FYNNEI. TCRdb redid the calling of the 5' RACE reads with MiXCR, one entry per CDR3 protein. The sample contains tens of thousands of distinct CDR3 sequences, approximately 10% of which appear only once. This clonotype originated in a male donor with ankylosing spondylitis or in good health (not recorded which). The rearrangement links TRBV2 to TRBJ2-1; TRBD2 is a possible D gene (6 bases). Sequencing was done on a sample of blood, either unsorted or a sorted T cell fraction (not recorded which). This chain's CDR3 is CASSNSGNYNEQFF. Written as DNA, the CDR3 is TGTGCCAGCAGTAATAGCGGCAACTACAATGAGCAGTTCTTC. Full variable domain (rest looked up from reference TRBV2 and TRBJ2-1): EPEVTQTPSHQVTQMGQEVILRCVPISNHLYFYWYRQILGQKVEFLVSFYNNEISEKSEIFDDQFSVERPDGSNFTLKIRSTKLEDSAMYFCASSNSGNYNEQFFGPGTRLTVL.